This TCR beta chain comes out of a study of OX40 agonist ivuxolimab in advanced cancers. Overall study: Patients in dose escalation had liver, melanoma, kidney or head and neck cancers. Findings and caveats of the study: Compared with others, partial responders at 0.1-3.0 mg/kg displayed clonal expansion among the lowest. CD8+ T cells (on average) carried more expanded clones than CD4+ T cells. It was also the case that some nonresponders had low normalized T-cell clonal expansion.

Here immunoSEQ multiplex PCR was the method, and the copy in TCRdb shows in-frame clones only, minus some. Of some 70,000 clones listed, about 79% are singletons. Germline lookup yields CDR1 MNHNY and CDR2 SVGAGI (reference sequence). The CDR3 has 13 residues. To note about this clone: As yet, its antigen is unknown. One end of the junction is discordant with germline, which a read error may explain.

The TCR comes from an adult with an advanced solid tumor such as melanoma, head and neck, liver or kidney cancer. The sample was CD4+ or CD8+ T cells sorted from blood, taken in a trial of the OX40 agonist ivuxolimab. The V and J genes are TRBV6-6 and TRBJ1-6, with D perhaps matching TRBD1 (6 bases). The CDR3 spells CASSYSGTRFLSF. The CDR3 DNA is TGTGCCAGCAGTTACTCAGGGACACGTTTTTTATCCTTT.